A single sample gave rise to the 9 T cell receptor beta chains below, sequenced in a study of blood T cell repertoires in COVID-19. Sequencing used immunoSEQ multiplex PCR; TCRdb keeps in-frame clones, though not all of them. The data show approximately 230,000 clones, roughly 88% seen once. Material: PBMCs or T cells enriched from blood (not recorded which). The receptors come from a woman between 50 and 59 years old with acute COVID-19.

This chain connects TRBV28 to TRBJ1-5; 7 nucleotides agree with TRBD1. Germline lookup yields CDR1 MDHEN and CDR2 SYDVKM. Trimming cost V 3 bases and J 5 bases; bases outside gene matches: 4. The CDR3 extends over 14 amino acids. The CDR3 region is CASSLGQKHQPQHF. CDR3 bases: TGTGCCAGCAGTTTGGGACAGAAACATCAGCCCCAGCATTTT.

The chain uses TRBV28 and TRBJ1-5, with D possibly being TRBD1 (5 bases). Trimming removed 7 bases from V and 7 bases from J, with 17 bases in between. The CDR3 totals 14 residues. Germline V gives CDR1 MDHEN, CDR2 SYDVKM. CDR3 in amino acids: CASTGAGFWQPQHF. The CDR3 DNA reads TGTGCCAGCACCGGAGCAGGGTTTTGGCAGCCCCAGCATTTT.

The chain couples TRBV18 to TRBJ2-4; 10 bases map to TRBD1. After removal of 1 base from V and 2 bases from J, the junction contained 11 bases not matched to a gene. The germline V gene has CDR1 KGHSH and CDR2 LQKENI. The CDR3 is made up of 19 amino acids. CDR3 coding DNA: TGTGCCAGCTCACCACTCGGGACAGGGGCAAAAATATCCAAAAACATTCAGTACTTC. Its translation: CASSPLGTGAKISKNIQYF.

This clone was picked up one time. The chain carries TRBV19 and TRBJ2-1; 8 bases align to TRBD2. Germline V gene data show CDR1 as LNHDA and CDR2 as SQIVND (reference sequence). Germline trimming cut 11 bases from V and 0 bases from J; bases unmatched to any gene: 9. The CDR3 has 15 amino acids. CDR3 in DNA: TGTGCCGGTAATTCGGGGGGGACCTCCTACAATGAGCAGTTCTTC. This translates into CAGNSGGTSYNEQFF.

The J gene is TRBJ1-5, the V gene TRBV5-8, with a weak D call TRBD1 (5 bases). The CDR3 is made up of 14 amino acids. CDR1 is SGHTS and CDR2 is YDEGEE in the germline V gene. Trimming left V 3 bases short and J 6 bases short, with 13 bases between. The CDR3 bases are TGTGCCAGCAGCTGGGCCAGGGCGCTTCAGCCCCAGCATTTT. Protein product: CASSWARALQPQHF.

The chain combines TRBV7-3 with TRBJ2-6, with a weak D call TRBD1 (6 bases). The V end was cut by 0 bases, the J end by 0 bases, with 15 bases between. This CDR3 is built from 19 residues. CDR1 and CDR2 (germline): SGHTA, FQGTGA. CDR3 in amino acids: CASSLTRPGHFSGANVLTF. The CDR3 coding sequence is TGTGCCAGCAGCTTAACCCGACCGGGACATTTCTCTGGGGCCAACGTCCTGACTTTC. Together with reference TRBV7-3 and TRBJ2-6, the CDR3 gives the full variable domain: GAGVSQTPSNKVTEKGKYVELRCDPISGHTALYWYRQSLGQGPEFLIYFQGTGAADDSGLPNDRFFAVRPEGSVSTLKIQRTERGDSAVYLCASSLTRPGHFSGANVLTFGAGSRLTVL.

The chain joins TRBV4-1 to TRBJ2-1; D ambiguous. V dropped 4 bases and J dropped 7 bases, with 20 bases sitting between them. The CDR3 totals 16 residues. CDR1 and CDR2 (germline): MGHRA, YSYEKL. CDR3 protein: CASSPPVGMVKNEQFF. As DNA, the CDR3 is TGCGCCAGCAGCCCCCCTGTTGGCATGGTTAAGAATGAGCAGTTCTTC.

V is TRBV7-8 and J is TRBJ2-5; 9 bases fit TRBD2. The CDR3 has 16 residues. With 5 bases clipped from V and 1 base from J, the junction kept 8 bases outside the gene matches. CDR1 SGHVS and CDR2 FQNEAQ come from the germline V gene. The CDR3 DNA reads TGTGCCAGCAGCCCGAGGATTAGCGGGAGCCAAGAGACCCAGTACTTC. It encodes CASSPRISGSQETQYF.

The chain links TRBV28 to TRBJ2-2, with 7 positions matching TRBD1. The CDR3 runs 14 residues. Germline assignment: CDR1 MDHEN and CDR2 SYDVKM. Unmatched junction bases numbered 7, after V lost 8 bases and J lost 4 bases. In DNA, the CDR3 is TGTGCCAGCCGGAGAGGGGGCTTCACCGGGGAGCTGTTTTTT. This sequence encodes CASRRGGFTGELFF.